The T cell receptor beta chain described here comes from a study of cytomegalovirus exposure and HLA in healthy donors. PCR primers comprised 60 Vbeta and 13 Jbeta primers. The assay was immunoSEQ multiplex PCR, and TCRdb's table has in-frame clones only and misses some. The sample consists of tens of thousands of clones, about 81% of them appearing once. Study-wide points: Across HLA loci, a later analysis found differing TCR association rates, with DRB1 most and HLA-C fewest. Previously analyzed data showed that most TCR beta V segments were productive at a frequency of about 87% or about 30%.

Germline CDR1 is MNHEY and CDR2 is SVGAGI. The V segment lost 6 bases and the J segment 4 bases; nucleotides outside the gene matches: 6. This CDR3 is built from 14 residues. Notes on this clone: Its cognate antigen is unknown.

The source is a woman aged 40-49 years in good health and CMV-seronegative. V usage is TRBV6-5 and J usage is TRBJ2-7; the match to TRBD2 covers 10 bases. Sequences were obtained from PBMCs. CDR3 region: CASSKAGGPYEQYF. In DNA, the CDR3 is TGTGCCAGCAGCAAAGCGGGAGGGCCGTACGAGCAGTACTTC.